This record concerns one T cell receptor (beta chain) sequence. The data derive from a study of blood T cell repertoires in COVID-19. For the study at large: The origin of the acute and convalescent COVID-19 samples was the United States, Italy and Spain. The analysed material was cDNA or gDNA that came from T cells, B-cell-depleted T cells, or PBMCs.

The CDR3 extends over 12 amino acids. CDR1 and CDR2 (germline): ENHRY, SYGVKD. J was trimmed by 8 bases and V by 11 bases; bases with no gene match: 7. As handled by the study authors: Scientists estimated how many nucleated cells there were by amplifying reference gene primers. Data came from immunoSEQ multiplex PCR; TCRdb stores just in-frame clones and leaves some out. For V, J and clone size, that table is used; D and trimming come from the DNA. The sample contains some 180,000 clones, roughly 87% of which appear only once. Specimen: peripheral blood. The TCR was taken from a woman in her fifties or sixties with COVID-19, enrolled during active disease. The chain combines TRBV10-3 with TRBJ2-1; 9 bases are a match to TRBD2. The CDR3 DNA reads as TGTGCCGCCGGGACTAGCTTCGATGAGCAGTTCTTC. The encoded protein is CAAGTSFDEQFF.